This record looks at one T cell receptor beta chain sequence and its context. Antigen: not known. The sample originates from a study of CD8+ T cells in alopecia areata. Findings and limits, study-wide: The study also sequences resident alphabeta T cells of normal skin in scalp samples. Scalp lesions, especially in alopecia totalis/universalis, had higher clonality than normal scalp.

V was pared by 0 bases and J by 8 bases, with 10 bases of the junction left unmatched. From germline, CDR1 is LGHNA and CDR2 YSLEER. The CDR3 is 17 amino acids. RNA, once extracted, was reverse transcribed into cDNA for use as the sequencing template. Sequencing used immunoSEQ multiplex PCR; TCRdb keeps in-frame clones, though not all of them. This sample has 45,000 to 70,000 clones, with around 96% found just once. The sequence derives from a human donor with alopecia areata. J is TRBJ2-1 and V is TRBV4-3; TRBD2 aligns across 10 bases. Sequences were derived from CD8+ T cells sorted from blood, sampled at week 0. The CDR3 bases are TGCGCCAGCAGCCAAGATCTAAGGGGACTAGCGAGGGATGAGCAGTTCTTC. It yields the protein CASSQDLRGLARDEQFF.